Following are 12 T cell receptor beta chains from one sample sequenced in a study of T cells after yellow fever vaccination. Using its own MiXCR run on the 5' RACE reads, TCRdb lists one record per CDR3 protein. The data show about 130,000 distinct CDR3 sequences, around 9.8% seen once. The sequencing used CD8+ T cells sorted from PBMCs, collected on the day of the yellow fever booster vaccination. These TCRs come from a man aged 18 to 30 who received the YFV17D yellow fever vaccine.

This chain joins TRBV28 and TRBJ2-3; TRBD1 matches at 8 bases. Per the germline V gene, CDR1 is MDHEN and CDR2 is SYDVKM. V shed 0 bases, J shed 6 bases, and the junction held 11 bases outside the gene matches. This CDR3 is 17 amino acids long. As DNA, the CDR3 is TGTGCCAGCAGTTTATGGGCGAGGACAGGGATGGGGGATACGCAGTATTTT. Residues: CASSLWARTGMGDTQYF.

This clonotype was seen a handful of times. V usage is TRBV5-6 and J usage is TRBJ1-2; the D is unclear. Germline CDR1 is SGHDT and CDR2 is YYEEEE. V was cut by 1 base and J by 6 bases, with 10 bases left in between. The CDR3 length is 13 residues. Written as DNA, the CDR3 is TGTGCCAGCAGCTTGTACAACGGCCATGGCTACACCTTC. Translating gives CASSLYNGHGYTF.

V and J are TRBV12-3 or TRBV12-4 and TRBJ1-2, with D perhaps TRBD1 (5 bases). V lost 5 bases, J lost 4 bases, and 20 bases lay in between. The CDR3 covers 16 residues. CDR3 in DNA: TGTGCCAGCAGTCCGGGCCCAGGGCGTGGATTCTATGGCTACACCTTC. Its protein is CASSPGPGRGFYGYTF.

This clonotype has ten or more counts. V usage is TRBV27 and J usage is TRBJ2-3; D is uncertain. Per germline, CDR1 MNHEY and CDR2 SMNVEV (reference sequence). Trimming shortened V by 6 bases and J by 5 bases, and 6 bases separated the two germline ends. CDR3 length: 11 residues. The CDR3: CASRFGDTQYF. The CDR3 DNA reads TGTGCCAGCAGGTTCGGAGATACGCAGTATTTT.

This clonotype was observed a handful of times. The chain couples TRBV7-3 to TRBJ2-1, with TRBD2 matching over 9 bases. The germline CDR1 and CDR2 sequences are SGHTA and FQGTGA. With V trimmed by 6 bases and J by 4 bases, 7 bases remained unmatched. The CDR3 runs to 15 residues. CDR3 bases: TGTGCCAGCAGTCCTGGGACTAGCCCTTACAATGAGCAGTTCTTC. It codes for CASSPGTSPYNEQFF.

The sample holds a few counts of this clonotype. The V and J genes are TRBV29-1 and TRBJ1-2; possible D gene TRBD1, 5 bases. This CDR3 is built from 13 residues. V lost 5 bases and J 5 bases, leaving 15 bases between the germline ends. Germline V gene lookup returns CDR1 SQVTM and CDR2 ANQGSEA. The CDR3 DNA follows: TGCAGCGTTCAGCAGGGTATTGAGTATGGCTACACCTTC. Translation: CSVQQGIEYGYTF.

This clonotype turned up a few times. V and J are TRBV20-1 and TRBJ1-1; D uncertain. The CDR3 totals 11 residues. Germline V CDR1 and CDR2: DFQATT, SNEGSKA (reference sequence). V was cut by 3 bases and J by 6 bases, with 8 bases left in between. DNA of the CDR3: TGCAGTGCTAGGGGAGGCCCTGAAGCTTTCTTT. Translating it yields CSARGGPEAFF.

This clonotype has more than one count but fewer than ten. The DNA for the CDR3 is TGTGCCAGCGGACCTTTTGATCCTACCGAGACCCAGTACTTC. This encodes CASGPFDPTETQYF. The chain links TRBV6-2 or TRBV6-3 to TRBJ2-5; D is undetermined. The CDR3 sequence is 14 residues long. Germline CDR1 MNHEY, CDR2 SVGEGT. V was cut by 8 bases and J by 5 bases, with 18 bases left in between.

V and J are TRBV5-1 and TRBJ1-5, with TRBD1 as a possible D gene (6 bases). The ends were cut back, 0 bases at V and 9 bases at J, with 16 bases in the middle. Looked up from germline, CDR1 is SGHRS and CDR2 is YFSETQ. CDR3 length equals 15 residues. CDR3 in amino acids: CASSLAPGGRRPQHF. The CDR3 region has the DNA TGCGCCAGCAGCTTGGCGCCGGGGGGCAGGCGGCCCCAGCATTTT.

This clonotype has more than one count but fewer than ten. The chain combines TRBV10-2 with TRBJ2-1; D unresolved. V was cut by 4 bases and J by 5 bases, with 3 bases left in between. The CDR3 runs to 11 residues. From germline, CDR1 is WSHSY and CDR2 SAAADI. The CDR3 loop is CASSADNEQFF. The CDR3 DNA sequence: TGCGCCAGCAGTGCGGACAATGAGCAGTTCTTC.

Ten or more counts support this clonotype. This chain connects TRBV18 to TRBJ2-2; D is perhaps TRBD1 (6 bases). Germline V CDR1 and CDR2: KGHSH, LQKENI. This CDR3 region has 14 residues. Trimming removed 5 bases from V and 4 bases from J, with 11 bases in between. The CDR3 DNA is TGTGCCAGCTCAACGACAGGTTTCACCGGGGAGCTGTTTTTT. Its protein is CASSTTGFTGELFF.

This clonotype was seen repeatedly, ten times or more. V and J are TRBV7-9 and TRBJ2-3; 10 bases are shared with TRBD1. Germline trimming cut 5 bases from V and 6 bases from J; bases unmatched to any gene: 11. Germline lookup yields CDR1 SEHNR and CDR2 FQNEAQ (reference sequence). This CDR3 has 16 residues. The CDR3 region is CASSRSRDRGRDTQYF. CDR3 DNA: TGTGCCAGCAGCCGGTCCCGGGACAGGGGTCGTGATACGCAGTATTTT.